This T cell receptor beta chain derives from a study of OX40 agonist ivuxolimab in advanced cancers. Findings and limits, study-wide: Among the nonresponders, some also had low normalized T-cell clonal expansion. Dosing at 0.1 to 3.0 mg/kg was accompanied by clonal expansion of CD4+ and CD8+ blood T cells by week 6.

TCRdb's table, derived via immunoSEQ multiplex PCR, lists solely in-frame clones and lacks some. Here the sample spans 70,000 or so clones, 75% to 90% being singletons. V was pared by 0 bases and J by 0 bases, with 10 bases between. The CDR3 loop spans 16 amino acids. Germline CDR1 is SGHNT and CDR2 is YYREEE (reference sequence). Comment on this clone: Its specificity is unknown.

The rearrangement joins TRBV5-4 to TRBJ2-1; tentatively, D is TRBD1 (5 bases). The sequenced sample was CD4+ or CD8+ T cells sorted from blood, obtained in a trial of the OX40 agonist ivuxolimab. The TCR was taken from an adult with an advanced solid tumor such as melanoma, head and neck, liver or kidney cancer. The chain's CDR3 is CASSLGGLSSYNEQFF. CDR3 coding DNA: TGTGCCAGCAGCTTGGGGGGCCTAAGCTCCTACAATGAGCAGTTCTTC.